What follows are 5 T cell receptor beta chains derived from one specimen sequenced in a study of blood T cell repertoires in COVID-19. Libraries were prepared by immunoSEQ multiplex PCR; TCRdb keeps only in-frame clonotypes and omits some of them. This table has 200,000 to 300,000 clones, around 90% appearing once. The specimen was PBMCs or T cells enriched from blood (not recorded which). Receptors were obtained from a man aged 50 to 60 who had been exposed to COVID-19.

This chain connects TRBV5-1 to TRBJ2-1, with a tentative D call TRBD1 (5 bases). This CDR3 spans 14 amino acids. The germline V and J ends were trimmed by 1 base and 9 bases, with 14 bases remaining between them. Germline CDR1 SGHRS, CDR2 YFSETQ. As DNA, the CDR3 is TGCGCCAGCAGCTTGTGGGGCGGAGTTTCTGAGCAGTTCTTC. As protein: CASSLWGGVSEQFF.

This clone was counted once. This chain connects TRBV18 to TRBJ1-5; 12 bases map to TRBD1. The CDR3 has 15 residues. Germline trimming cut 4 bases from V and 6 bases from J; bases unmatched to any gene: 4. CDR1 and CDR2 (germline): KGHSH, LQKENI. The CDR3 reads CASSQGTGGVQPQHF. CDR3 bases: TGTGCCAGCTCACAAGGGACAGGGGGCGTTCAGCCCCAGCATTTT.

The J gene is TRBJ1-1, the V gene TRBV4-2; TRBD1 might be the D (6 bases). This CDR3 is 17 amino acids long. V was trimmed by 0 bases and J by 1 base, leaving 15 bases between them. The germline gives CDR1 LGHNA, CDR2 YNFKEQ. The CDR3 DNA is TGTGCCAGCAGCCAAGATGGGGGGGCGCAAGGGAACACTGAAGCTTTCTTT. This codes for CASSQDGGAQGNTEAFF.

The chain links TRBV9 to TRBJ2-2; 10 nucleotides match TRBD1. CDR1 SGDLS and CDR2 YYNGEE come from the germline V gene. The CDR3 is made up of 14 amino acids. With 7 bases clipped from V and 5 bases from J, the junction kept 5 bases outside the gene matches. The CDR3 reads CASGDRGVTGELFF. The CDR3 region has the DNA TGTGCCAGCGGGGACAGGGGTGTAACCGGGGAGCTGTTTTTT. Combining the CDR3 with reference TRBV9 and TRBJ2-2 gives the whole variable domain DSGVTQTPKHLITATGQRVTLRCSPRSGDLSVYWYQQSLDQGLQFLIQYYNGEERAKGNILERFSAQQFPDLHSELNLSSLELGDSALYFCASGDRGVTGELFFGEGSRLTVL.

The chain uses TRBV3-1 (or the pseudogene TRBV3-2) and TRBJ1-6; TRBD1 is a possible D gene (6 bases). CDR1 is LGHDT, CDR2 YNNKEL, per germline (reference sequence). Trimming left V 4 bases short and J 5 bases short, with 6 bases between. The CDR3 is 13 amino acids. CDR3 bases: TGTGCCAGCAGCCGGACAGATAATTCACCCCTCCACTTT. Translated: CASSRTDNSPLHF.